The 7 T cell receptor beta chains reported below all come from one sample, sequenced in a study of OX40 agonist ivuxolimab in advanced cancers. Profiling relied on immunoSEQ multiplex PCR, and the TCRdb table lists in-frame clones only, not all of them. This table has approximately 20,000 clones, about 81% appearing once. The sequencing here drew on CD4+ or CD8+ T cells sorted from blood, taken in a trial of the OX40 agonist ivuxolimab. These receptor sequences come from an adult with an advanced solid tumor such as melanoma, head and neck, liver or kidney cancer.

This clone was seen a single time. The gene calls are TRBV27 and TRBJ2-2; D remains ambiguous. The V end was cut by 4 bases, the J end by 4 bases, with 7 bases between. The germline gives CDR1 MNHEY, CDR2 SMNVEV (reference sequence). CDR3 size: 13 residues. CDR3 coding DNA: TGTGCCAGCAGTTCCCCCCCCACCGGGGAGCTGTTTTTT. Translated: CASSSPPTGELFF.

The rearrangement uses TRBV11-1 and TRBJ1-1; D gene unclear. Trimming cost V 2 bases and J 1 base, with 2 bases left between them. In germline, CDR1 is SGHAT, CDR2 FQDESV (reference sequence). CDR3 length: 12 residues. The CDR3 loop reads CASSLQNTEAFF. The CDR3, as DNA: TGTGCCAGCAGCTTACAGAACACTGAAGCTTTCTTT.

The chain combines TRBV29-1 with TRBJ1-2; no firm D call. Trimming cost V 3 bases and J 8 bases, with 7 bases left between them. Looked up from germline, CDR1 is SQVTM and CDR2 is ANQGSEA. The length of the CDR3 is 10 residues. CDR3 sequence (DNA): TGCAGCGTTGAGAGGAACGGCTACACCTTC. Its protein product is CSVERNGYTF.

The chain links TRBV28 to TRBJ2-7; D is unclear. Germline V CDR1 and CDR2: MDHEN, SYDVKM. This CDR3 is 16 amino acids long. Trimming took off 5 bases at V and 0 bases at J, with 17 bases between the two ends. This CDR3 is CASSQPSRIGSYEQYF. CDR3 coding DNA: TGTGCCAGCAGTCAGCCCTCTAGAATCGGCTCCTACGAGCAGTACTTC.

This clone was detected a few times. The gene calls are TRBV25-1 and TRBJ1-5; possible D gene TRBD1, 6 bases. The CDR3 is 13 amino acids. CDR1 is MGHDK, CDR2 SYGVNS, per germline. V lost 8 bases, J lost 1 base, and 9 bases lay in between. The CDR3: CASGGVSNQPQHF. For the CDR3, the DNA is TGTGCCAGCGGGGGCGTCAGCAATCAGCCCCAGCATTTT.

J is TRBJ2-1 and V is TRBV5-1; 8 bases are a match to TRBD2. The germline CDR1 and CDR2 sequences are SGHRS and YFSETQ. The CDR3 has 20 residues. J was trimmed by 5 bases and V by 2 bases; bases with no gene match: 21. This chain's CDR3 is CASSFRSGGRPFKGDNEQFF. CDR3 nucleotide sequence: TGCGCCAGCAGCTTCCGATCGGGCGGGAGGCCCTTTAAGGGGGACAATGAGCAGTTCTTC.

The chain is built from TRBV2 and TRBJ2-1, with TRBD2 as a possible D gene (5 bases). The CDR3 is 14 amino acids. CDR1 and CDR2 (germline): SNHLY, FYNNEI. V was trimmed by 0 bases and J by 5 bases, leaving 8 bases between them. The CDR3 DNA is TGTGCCAGCAGTGAAGCGCGGGTTAACAATGAGCAGTTCTTC. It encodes CASSEARVNNEQFF.